These 28 T cell receptor beta chains were all obtained from the same sample, sequenced in a study of blood T cells in healthy people across ages (dated by TCRdb to between 2014 and 2017). Libraries were prepared through 5' RACE. The reads were generated on an Illumina HiSeq 2500. The second PCR ran for roughly 6 to 11 cycles and used a J-beta primer mix along with a sample-barcoded 5' primer. The raw public data were reprocessed by TCRdb itself: fastp quality trimming at Q25, MiXCR clonotype calling, in-frame beta chains only. Duplicate CDR3 protein sequences are folded into a single record with the most common DNA and genes. For this sample the table gives 1.4 million or so distinct CDR3 sequences, of which 40% to 45% were detected only once. The top ten clonotypes cover more than 4% of the sample. Sequenced material: blood. These receptors originate from a woman aged 18-30 years in good health.

V is TRBV12-3 or TRBV12-4 and J is TRBJ2-2; TRBD2 is a possible D gene (6 bases). V dropped 1 base and J dropped 5 bases, with 8 bases sitting between them. CDR3 length equals 14 residues. The CDR3, as DNA: TGTGCCAGCAGTTTAGGCGGGGTAACCGGGGAGCTGTTTTTT. It specifies CASSLGGVTGELFF.

This clonotype was detected many times. The chain has TRBV29-1 and TRBJ2-2; D may be TRBD1 or TRBD2 (7 bases each). The CDR3 covers 13 residues. V dropped 7 bases and J dropped 4 bases, with 13 bases sitting between them. Germline V gives CDR1 SQVTM, CDR2 ANQGSEA. The CDR3 nucleotides read TGCAGCGCTGACAGGGAGGGCACCGGGGAGCTGTTTTTT. This sequence encodes CSADREGTGELFF.

The chain combines TRBV4-2 with TRBJ1-4; D gene uncertain. Trimming pared 0 bases from V and 10 bases from J, leaving 15 bases between. The CDR3 extends over 15 amino acids. Looked up from germline, CDR1 is LGHNA and CDR2 is YNFKEQ. CDR3 sequence: CASSQDRGQGRKLFF. CDR3 nucleotides: TGTGCCAGCAGCCAAGATCGCGGTCAAGGTCGAAAACTGTTTTTT.

The chain links TRBV4-1 to TRBJ2-1; TRBD2 aligns across 10 bases. J gave up 7 bases and V 5 bases, and 11 bases lay outside the gene matches. From germline, CDR1 is MGHRA and CDR2 YSYEKL. The CDR3 is 16 amino acids. The CDR3 sequence: CASSARLAGRGNEQFF. DNA of the CDR3: TGCGCCAGCAGCGCGCGACTAGCGGGTAGGGGGAATGAGCAGTTCTTC.

The sample holds a few counts of this clonotype. The genes are TRBV5-1 and TRBJ2-4; 9 nucleotides align to TRBD1. The end of the DNA fits TRBJ2-7 better, so the J call may be wrong. The CDR3 contains 16 residues. Per the germline V gene, CDR1 is SGHRS and CDR2 is YFSETQ. CDR3 region: CASTYSTGGLTYEQYF. The CDR3 DNA reads as TGCGCCAGCACCTACTCCACAGGGGGCCTAACCTACGAGCAGTACTTC.

In its sample, this clonotype was seen a few times. V and J are TRBV4-3 and TRBJ1-6; D is unresolved. The CDR3 runs 15 residues. The V gene lost 1 base and the J gene lost 4 bases, with 8 bases spanning the gap. Germline values: CDR1 LGHNA, CDR2 YSLEER. The CDR3: CASSQGGRYNSPLHF. The CDR3 region has the DNA TGCGCCAGCAGCCAAGGCGGACGTTATAATTCACCCCTCCACTTT.

This CDR3 reads CASSQLRGAYTEAFF. In DNA form, the CDR3 reads TGCGCCAGCAGTCAACTACGGGGGGCATACACTGAAGCTTTCTTT. The chain is built from TRBV23-1 and TRBJ1-1; D is perhaps TRBD1 (6 bases). TRBV23-1 is marked as an open reading frame, function uncertain. The CDR3 totals 15 residues. Trimming took 2 bases from V and 3 from J, leaving 13 bases between them.

This chain links TRBV4-1 with TRBJ2-3; perhaps D is TRBD1 or TRBD2 (5 bases each). Trimming left V 4 bases short and J 2 bases short, with 16 bases between. CDR1 MGHRA and CDR2 YSYEKL come from the germline V gene. The CDR3 sequence is 16 residues long. CDR3 sequence (DNA): TGCGCCAGCAGCCCGGGGCGGCAGGCAAACACAGATACGCAGTATTTT. It translates to CASSPGRQANTDTQYF.

V usage is TRBV21-1 and J usage is TRBJ1-2. TRBV21-1 counts as a pseudogene. The CDR3 runs 13 residues. The DNA of the CDR3 is TGTGCCAGCGAAGTGAAGGCGGGCTATGGCTACACCTTC. This codes for CASEVKAGYGYTF.

Points on this clonotype: The junction does not match germline at one end; this may be a read error. The chain combines TRBV4-1 with TRBJ2-3; 11 bases are shared with TRBD2. Germline CDR1 and CDR2: MGHRA and YSYEKL. The CDR3 consists of 17 residues. This CDR3 is CAGSQEFLAGGSDTQYF. CDR3 bases: TGCGCCGGCAGCCAAGAATTTCTAGCGGGAGGATCTGATACGCAGTATTTT.

The rearrangement links TRBV6-5 to TRBJ2-1; the match to TRBD1 covers 7 bases. This CDR3 comprises 15 residues. Trimming at V came to 2 bases and at J to 6 bases, leaving 7 bases not matched to a gene. CDR1 MNHEY and CDR2 SVGAGI come from the germline V gene. The CDR3 nucleotides read TGTGCCAGCAGTTACCAGGGGACAGAAGTCAATGAGCAGTTCTTC. Protein sequence: CASSYQGTEVNEQFF.

This chain connects TRBV4-3 to TRBJ2-1; possibly TRBD1 or TRBD2 for D (6 bases each). V was trimmed by 0 bases and J by 9 bases, leaving 15 bases between them. The CDR3 is made up of 15 amino acids. Germline CDR1 and CDR2: LGHNA and YSLEER. In DNA form, the CDR3 reads TGCGCCAGCAGCCAAGAAGGGAACACGGGGGCTGAGCAGTTCTTC. Its protein is CASSQEGNTGAEQFF.

The CDR3 is CSARDLLSGTSYNEQFF. Here the CDR3 DNA reads TGCAGTGCTAGAGATCTGTTAAGCGGCACGTCCTACAATGAGCAGTTCTTC. The chain links TRBV20-1 to TRBJ2-1; the D gene is possibly TRBD2 (5 bases). The V and J ends lost 0 bases and 1 base respectively, with 16 bases between them. Germline V gene data show CDR1 as DFQATT and CDR2 as SNEGSKA (reference sequence). The CDR3 contains 17 residues.

This clonotype occurred a few times. The CDR3: CASSQDLDRSAFF. CDR3 nucleotides: TGTGCCAGCAGCCAAGACCTAGACAGGTCGGCTTTCTTT. V is TRBV4-2 and J is TRBJ1-1; tentative D call: TRBD1 (6 bases). CDR1 is LGHNA, CDR2 YNFKEQ, per germline. CDR3 length: 13 amino acids. Trimming pared 0 bases from V and 11 bases from J, leaving 13 bases between.

The chain combines TRBV2 with TRBJ1-1; D ambiguous. V lost 4 bases and J 5 bases, leaving 8 bases between the germline ends. There are 12 residues in the CDR3. In germline, CDR1 is SNHLY, CDR2 FYNNEI. The CDR3 protein is CASSVQGTEAFF. The CDR3 DNA sequence: TGTGCCAGCAGTGTTCAAGGGACTGAAGCTTTCTTT.

This clonotype was seen only a few times. This chain joins TRBV12-5 and TRBJ1-2; D is undetermined. The V and J ends lost 3 bases and 8 bases respectively, with 10 bases between them. The CDR3 runs 12 residues. Germline assignment: CDR1 LGHNT and CDR2 FRNRAP. CDR3 amino acids: CASGFLPWGYTF. Written as DNA, the CDR3 is TGTGCTAGTGGTTTCCTCCCATGGGGCTACACCTTC.

CDR3 in DNA: TGTGCCACCAGCAGGGATCCTGGGGCAGGTCAGCCCCAGCATTTT. It specifies CATSRDPGAGQPQHF. The genes are TRBV15 and TRBJ1-5; possible D gene TRBD1, 5 bases. From germline, CDR1 is LNHNV and CDR2 YYDKDF (reference sequence). The CDR3 extends over 15 amino acids. Trimming shortened V by 3 bases and J by 6 bases, and 15 bases separated the two germline ends.

This clonotype was seen ten or more times. The chain has TRBV27 and TRBJ2-7; D remains ambiguous. This CDR3 comprises 13 residues. Germline V CDR1 and CDR2: MNHEY, SMNVEV (reference sequence). The germline V and J ends were trimmed by 5 bases and 0 bases, with 8 bases remaining between them. DNA of the CDR3: TGTGCCAGCAGTCTTCAGAACTCCTACGAGCAGTACTTC. This encodes CASSLQNSYEQYF.

The chain couples TRBV13 to TRBJ2-1, with 9 bases fitting TRBD2. The CDR3 is made up of 20 amino acids. Germline trimming cut 2 bases from V and 2 bases from J; bases unmatched to any gene: 16. Per germline, CDR1 PRHDT and CDR2 FYEKMQ (reference sequence). The CDR3 reads CASSLPHRGGRGITYNEQFF. For the CDR3, the DNA is TGTGCCAGCAGCTTACCCCATCGCGGCGGGAGGGGGATAACCTACAATGAGCAGTTCTTC. The complete variable domain, with remaining parts taken from reference TRBV13 and TRBJ2-1, reads AAGVIQSPRHLIKEKRETATLKCYPIPRHDTVYWYQQGPGQDPQFLISFYEKMQSDKGSIPDRFSAQQFSDYHSELNMSSLELGDSALYFCASSLPHRGGRGITYNEQFFGPGTRLTVL.

Of note for this clonotype: A much bigger clone sits one base away, suggesting this may be a read error. This sequence joins TRBV29-1 and TRBJ2-1; D may match TRBD1 or TRBD2 (5 bases each). The CDR3 totals 15 residues. V lost 5 bases and J lost 4, with 18 bases in between. Germline V gene lookup returns CDR1 SQVTM and CDR2 ANQGSEA. Written as DNA, the CDR3 is TGCAGCGTTAGTTATAGGGGAGCAGAGTACAATGAGCAGTTCTTC. Translated, it gives CSVSYRGAEYNEQFF.

V is TRBV5-1 and J is TRBJ1-4; the match to TRBD1 covers 9 bases. The V segment lost 7 bases and the J segment 8 bases; nucleotides outside the gene matches: 12. CDR3 length: 15 amino acids. Germline values: CDR1 SGHRS, CDR2 YFSETQ. In DNA, the CDR3 is TGCGCCAGCGGGGAACTGACAGGGGGAGGAGAAAAACTGTTTTTT. It yields the protein CASGELTGGGEKLFF.

The chain recombines TRBV4-3 with TRBJ2-3; D could derive from TRBD1 or TRBD2 (5 bases each). The CDR3 sequence is 16 residues long. CDR1 and CDR2 from the germline V gene are LGHNA and YSLEER. Trimming removed 0 bases from V and 1 base from J, with 11 bases in between. Written as DNA, the CDR3 is TGCGCCAGCAGCCAAGAATTGTGGGACCGCACAGATACGCAGTATTTT. This codes for CASSQELWDRTDTQYF.

This clonotype has only a few counts. This chain links TRBV18 with TRBJ2-7; D is unresolved. The CDR3 is 13 residues long. Germline V lookup: CDR1 KGHSH, CDR2 LQKENI. V lost 4 bases and J lost 5, with 12 bases in between. CDR3 sequence: CASSQSSLDEQYF. In nucleotides, the CDR3 is TGTGCCAGCTCACAGTCTTCACTCGACGAGCAGTACTTC.

The V and J genes are TRBV28 and TRBJ1-5; D remains unclear. Germline assignment: CDR1 MDHEN and CDR2 SYDVKM. V shed 7 bases and J shed 0 bases, with 7 bases lying between them. The CDR3 length is 13 residues. CDR3 amino acids: CASNAHSNQPQHF. CDR3 nucleotide sequence: TGTGCCAGCAACGCCCATAGCAATCAGCCCCAGCATTTT.

The J gene is TRBJ2-3, the V gene TRBV13; 9 nucleotides align to TRBD1. Germline CDR1 is PRHDT and CDR2 is FYEKMQ (reference sequence). The V gene end was trimmed by 5 bases and the J gene end by 3 bases; junction bases not matched to a gene: 9. The CDR3 runs to 16 residues. The CDR3 nucleotides are TGTGCCAGCAGCCACATGACAGGGGGAGGTACAGATACGCAGTATTTT. Amino acid sequence: CASSHMTGGGTDTQYF.

This clonotype showed up just once. The genes are TRBV30 and TRBJ2-3; 7 bases map to TRBD2. The CDR3 is 15 amino acids. Germline lookup yields CDR1 GTSNPN and CDR2 SVGIG (reference sequence). Unmatched junction bases numbered 7, after V lost 0 bases and J lost 4 bases. Here the CDR3 reads CAWSVLAGASDTQYF. In nucleotides, the CDR3 is TGTGCCTGGAGTGTACTTGCGGGAGCCTCAGATACGCAGTATTTT.

As for this clonotype: One junction end does not reproduce the germline sequence, and a read error may be involved. The chain combines TRBV20-1 with TRBJ2-7; 7 bases map to TRBD2. Germline CDR1 DFQATT, CDR2 SNEGSKA (reference sequence). This CDR3 comprises 15 residues. The CDR3 region has the DNA TGCAGTGCTGGGGGGGACGTCCTATCTTCCTACGGGCAGTACTTC. Translating gives CSAGGDVLSSYGQYF.

The chain recombines TRBV24-1 with TRBJ2-5; D gene uncertain. The end of the DNA fits TRBJ2-7 better, so the J call may be wrong. From germline, CDR1 is KGHDR and CDR2 SFDVKD. The CDR3 consists of 14 residues. CDR3 DNA sequence: TGTGCCACCAGTGAAAACCGGGCCCCCTACGAGCAGTACTTC. Its protein product is CATSENRAPYEQYF.